This TCR beta chain was identified in a study of response to subunit inactivated influenza vaccine. Comment on this clonotype: Its antigen is currently unknown.

TCRdb used MiXCR to reprocess the RT-PCR reads, holding one entry per CDR3 protein. There are more than 400,000 distinct CDR3 sequences in the sample; 6.5% to 8% occur only once, and around 12% lies in the top ten. The CDR3 has 15 residues. CDR1 is SGHKS and CDR2 is YYEKEE in the germline V gene (reference sequence). V lost 0 bases and J 7 bases, leaving 16 bases between the germline ends. Overall study findings and caveats: With each seasonal influenza vaccination, the authors suggested, few new T cells are recruited.

This receptor was taken from a man between 45 and 75 years old who received an inactivated influenza vaccine. The starting material was PBMCs from blood, obtained about 23 months after vaccination. The V call is TRBV5-5, the J call TRBJ1-2; the D is unclear. The CDR3 nucleotides read TGTGCCAGCAGCTTGGGGGCGGAGGGAGCGAGTGGCTACACCTTC. Protein sequence: CASSLGAEGASGYTF.